These 20 T cell receptor beta chains originate from one sample sequenced in a study of T cells in tuberculosis. Produced via immunoSEQ multiplex PCR; TCRdb's table is partial and in-frame only. The sample lists 25,000 to 35,000 clones; approximately 94% were seen once. Input material: PBMCs. The receptors were sampled from a donor aged 10 to 29 with latent tuberculosis or without tuberculosis infection.

This clone appeared once. V usage is TRBV19 and J usage is TRBJ2-1; TRBD2 matches at 10 bases. The V gene end was trimmed by 1 base and the J gene end by 4 bases; junction bases not matched to a gene: 7. CDR3 length: 17 residues. From germline, CDR1 is LNHDA and CDR2 SQIVND (reference sequence). The CDR3 nucleotides are TGTGCCAGTAGTATAGTGGCTAGCGGGAGTATTTACAATGAGCAGTTCTTC. Amino acid sequence: CASSIVASGSIYNEQFF.

This chain uses TRBV10-1 with TRBJ2-7; 11 nucleotides match TRBD2. V lost 6 bases, J lost 7 bases, and 14 bases stayed unmatched. The germline CDR1 and CDR2 sequences are WNHNN and SYGVQD (reference sequence). This CDR3 contains 16 residues. The CDR3 sequence is CASSETTSGRLWEQYF. CDR3 coding DNA: TGCGCCAGCAGCGAGACCACTAGCGGGAGATTGTGGGAGCAGTACTTC.

The CDR3 DNA follows: TGCAGCGCCGGGGACAGGGCCGGCGAGCAGTACTTC. This codes for CSAGDRAGEQYF. V gene TRBV29-1 combines with J gene TRBJ2-7, with TRBD1 identical over 9 bases. The V and J ends lost 7 bases and 6 bases, in that order; junction bases with no gene match: 7. The CDR3 covers 12 residues. CDR1 is SQVTM and CDR2 is ANQGSEA in the germline V gene.

The chain employs TRBV11-2 and TRBJ2-3; D is undetermined. Trimming left V 1 base short and J 0 bases short, with 14 bases between. The CDR3 is 17 amino acids. CDR1 is SGHAT and CDR2 is FQNNGV in the germline V gene. The CDR3 DNA sequence: TGTGCCAGCAGCTTAGGTTTACGACAAACTAGCACAGATACGCAGTATTTT. Its translation: CASSLGLRQTSTDTQYF.

The rearrangement uses TRBV2 and TRBJ2-5; 7 nucleotides line up with TRBD2. Germline loops: CDR1 SNHLY, CDR2 FYNNEI. Losses at the gene ends were 7 bases for V and 0 bases for J; bases not matched to a gene: 8. The CDR3 length is 15 residues. CDR3 DNA: TGTGCCAGCACGGGCGGGAGCGGGTACCAAGAGACCCAGTACTTC. Residues: CASTGGSGYQETQYF.

The chain is built from TRBV7-9 and TRBJ2-1; TRBD2 is a possible D gene (6 bases). CDR1 and CDR2 (germline): SEHNR, FQNEAQ (reference sequence). This CDR3 contains 15 residues. V lost 2 bases, J lost 9 bases, and 17 bases lay in between. The CDR3 loop reads CASSLSGGVQREQFF. DNA of the CDR3: TGTGCCAGCAGCTTAAGTGGAGGGGTCCAACGTGAGCAGTTCTTC.

The rearrangement joins TRBV11-2 to TRBJ1-1, with 12 bases identical to TRBD1. The CDR3 spans 15 residues. Looked up from germline, CDR1 is SGHAT and CDR2 is FQNNGV. V gave up 5 bases and J gave up 8 bases; unmatched junction bases: 9. CDR3 nucleotide sequence: TGTGCCAGCAGCAATTCCCGGGACAGGGGGCGAGAAGCTTTCTTT. Translation gives CASSNSRDRGREAFF. Using reference TRBV11-2 and TRBJ1-1 for the parts outside the CDR3, the full variable domain is EAGVAQSPRYKIIEKRQSVAFWCNPISGHATLYWYQQILGQGPKLLIQFQNNGVVDDSQLPKDRFSAERLKGVDSTLKIQPAKLEDSAVYLCASSNSRDRGREAFFGQGTRLTVV.

This clone appeared once. The chain carries TRBV5-8 and TRBJ2-1; TRBD2 matches at 7 bases. Germline V gives CDR1 SGHTS, CDR2 YDEGEE. The V segment lost 0 bases and the J segment 6 bases; nucleotides outside the gene matches: 9. The CDR3 is 16 residues long. Here the CDR3 DNA reads TGTGCCAGCAGCTTGGATAGCGCTACGGGGGGCAATGAGCAGTTCTTC. It is translated as CASSLDSATGGNEQFF.

V and J are TRBV27 and TRBJ1-4; no clear D. The CDR3 extends over 14 amino acids. The V gene lost 6 bases and the J gene lost 5 bases, with 13 bases spanning the gap. The V gene's germline CDR1 is MNHEY and CDR2 SMNVEV (reference sequence). The CDR3 sequence: CASSPRLDNEKLFF. As DNA, the CDR3 is TGTGCCAGCAGCCCTAGACTAGACAATGAAAAACTGTTTTTT.

V is TRBV2 and J is TRBJ1-2; D might be TRBD1 (6 bases). The CDR3 extends over 14 amino acids. Germline-derived CDR1 and CDR2 are SNHLY and FYNNEI. V was pared by 9 bases and J by 0 bases, with 14 bases between. This chain's CDR3 is CASDLQGSNYGYTF. The CDR3 DNA follows: TGTGCCAGTGATCTACAGGGTTCTAACTATGGCTACACCTTC.

This chain joins TRBV5-1 and TRBJ1-2, with 7 bases that match TRBD1. The CDR3 is 15 amino acids. V gave up 1 base and J gave up 8 bases; unmatched junction bases: 11. Germline CDR1 SGHRS, CDR2 YFSETQ. CDR3 region: CASSLSPQGELGYTF. Written as DNA, the CDR3 is TGCGCCAGCAGCTTGTCCCCGCAGGGGGAGTTAGGCTACACCTTC.

V and J are TRBV4-1 and TRBJ1-3, with 10 bases identical to TRBD1. The germline V gene has CDR1 MGHRA and CDR2 YSYEKL. V trimming: 4 bases; J trimming: 1 base; junction bases outside the gene matches: 4. CDR3 length equals 16 residues. The CDR3 DNA reads TGCGCCAGCAGCCCCCGGGACAGGGGATCTGGAAACACCATATATTTT. Translation gives CASSPRDRGSGNTIYF.

The chain is built from TRBV11-2 and TRBJ2-7; D possibly corresponds to TRBD2 (5 bases). The CDR3 loop spans 14 amino acids. Germline lookup yields CDR1 SGHAT and CDR2 FQNNGV. Deletions cut 2 bases from V and 1 base from J, with 9 bases between. The CDR3 DNA sequence: TGTGCCAGCAGCTTAAAGACGGGATCCTACGAGCAGTACTTC. Its protein product is CASSLKTGSYEQYF.

This chain links TRBV27 with TRBJ1-5, with a tentative D call TRBD1 (6 bases). Trimming cost V 9 bases and J 0 bases, with 12 bases left between them. This CDR3 has 14 amino acids. The germline V gene has CDR1 MNHEY and CDR2 SMNVEV (reference sequence). The CDR3 DNA follows: TGTGCCAGTAGAACAGGGAATAGCAATCAGCCCCAGCATTTT. This sequence encodes CASRTGNSNQPQHF.

The chain combines TRBV7-9 with TRBJ1-5; TRBD1 matches at 9 bases. The CDR3 is 13 amino acids. V gave up 6 bases and J gave up 5 bases; unmatched junction bases: 2. The germline V gene encodes CDR1 SEHNR and CDR2 FQNEAQ (reference sequence). CDR3 protein: CASSRDRDQPQHF. CDR3 sequence (DNA): TGTGCCAGCAGTAGGGACAGGGATCAGCCCCAGCATTTT.

The chain joins TRBV5-1 to TRBJ1-5; D gene ambiguous. V lost 0 bases and J lost 2, with 6 bases in between. The CDR3 loop spans 14 amino acids. CDR1 is SGHRS, CDR2 YFSETQ, per germline. CDR3 region: CASSLEGGNQPQHF. CDR3 coding DNA: TGCGCCAGCAGCTTGGAGGGAGGCAATCAGCCCCAGCATTTT.

The chain has TRBV4-2 and TRBJ2-7, with D maybe TRBD1 (6 bases). Trimming cost V 3 bases and J 7 bases, with 13 bases left between them. Germline V gives CDR1 LGHNA, CDR2 YNFKEQ. The CDR3 runs 13 residues. CDR3 residues: CASSHERGKEQYF. The DNA of the CDR3 is TGTGCCAGCAGCCACGAAAGGGGGAAGGAGCAGTACTTC.

The gene calls are TRBV30 and TRBJ1-1; 7 nucleotides match TRBD1. Germline CDR1 is GTSNPN and CDR2 is SVGIG (reference sequence). The CDR3 has 13 amino acids. V was pared by 7 bases and J by 4 bases, with 9 bases of the junction left unmatched. CDR3 sequence: CASQTGLGTEAFF. The CDR3 nucleotides read TGTGCCTCCCAGACAGGGCTGGGCACTGAAGCTTTCTTT.

This chain links TRBV5-4 with TRBJ2-1, with D uncertain. V dropped 0 bases and J dropped 2 bases, with 6 bases sitting between them. Germline loops: CDR1 SGHNT, CDR2 YYREEE (reference sequence). The CDR3 is 14 amino acids. CDR3 protein: CASSLDGAYNEQFF. CDR3 nucleotides: TGTGCCAGCAGCTTGGACGGTGCCTACAATGAGCAGTTCTTC.

The chain joins TRBV28 to TRBJ1-4; a possible D gene is TRBD1 (6 bases). Per germline, CDR1 MDHEN and CDR2 SYDVKM. The CDR3 contains 18 residues. Trimming left V 5 bases short and J 6 bases short, with 25 bases between. The CDR3 reads CASSKPAGGGTVYEKLFF. In DNA form, the CDR3 reads TGTGCCAGCAGTAAACCGGCGGGGGGCGGGACGGTTTATGAAAAACTGTTTTTT. Full variable domain (outside the CDR3, taken from reference TRBV28 and TRBJ1-4): DVKVTQSSRYLVKRTGEKVFLECVQDMDHENMFWYRQDPGLGLRLIYFSYDVKMKEKGDIPEGYSVSREKKERFSLILESASTNQTSMYLCASSKPAGGGTVYEKLFFGSGTQLSVL.